This is a list of T cell receptor beta chains from one sample in a study of radiation and T cells in renal cell carcinoma. Sequencing used immunoSEQ multiplex PCR; TCRdb keeps in-frame clones, though not all of them. The sample yields about 78,000 clones, roughly 87% seen once. The material sequenced was blood, taken from a patient whose treatment included radiotherapy and nephrectomy. The receptors were gathered from a woman between 65 and 79 years old with renal cell carcinoma. Each CDR3 is given with its conserved first and last residue. Each record gives: D gene, V gene, J gene, clone size, CDR3 DNA, CDR3 protein. D genes are given only for firm matches. Only some rows state a clone size, as once, few, many or a class for expanded clones.

>-|TRBV5-4|TRBJ1-2|-
TGTGCCAGCAGCTTGAGAAACAGTGGAGGCTACACCTTC
CASSLRNSGGYTF
>-|TRBV4-2|TRBJ2-2|-
TGTGCCAGCAGTATACGGGGCTCCGGGGAGCTGTTTTTT
CASSIRGSGELFF
>-|TRBV7-9|TRBJ1-2|-
TGTGCCAGCAGCTTGGGGGCAGCTAACTATGGCTACACCTTC
CASSLGAANYGYTF
>-|TRBV7-3|TRBJ1-3|once
TGTGCCAGCAGCCCCGGGGCAAGCCTCTCTGGAAACACCATATATTTT
CASSPGASLSGNTIYF
>TRBD1|TRBV11-3|TRBJ1-1|-
TGTGCCAGCAGCCTAAGACAGGGGGCTGAAGCTTTCTTT
CASSLRQGAEAFF
>-|TRBV28|TRBJ1-2|-
TGTGCCAGCAGTCCCCCCGGGTTCCCCTATGGCTACACCTTC
CASSPPGFPYGYTF
>-|TRBV5-1|TRBJ1-6|-
TGCGCCAGCGGAGTCGACAGGAATAATTCACCCCTCCACTTT
CASGVDRNNSPLHF
>-|TRBV7-2|TRBJ2-5|-
TGTGCCAGCCTACAAAGGGGGGGGCAACAGACCCAGTACTTC
CASLQRGGQQTQYF
>-|TRBV7-2|TRBJ2-5|-
TGTGCCAGCAGCTTAGGGGGGAGCGAGACCCAGTACTTC
CASSLGGSETQYF
>TRBD2|TRBV6-6|TRBJ2-3|-
TGTGCCAGCAGGAGAGCGGGGGGACGCACAGATACGCAGTATTTT
CASRRAGGRTDTQYF
>TRBD1|TRBV6-6|TRBJ1-1|-
TGTGCCAGCAGATATACAGGGGCTGAAGCTTTCTTT
CASRYTGAEAFF
>-|TRBV10-2|TRBJ2-3|-
TGCGCCAGCAGGGGGACTCCGTGGGGCACAGATACGCAGTATTTT
CASRGTPWGTDTQYF
>-|TRBV2|TRBJ2-3|-
TGTGCCAGCAGGGACGGATTGAGCACAGATACGCAGTATTTT
CASRDGLSTDTQYF
>-|TRBV28|TRBJ2-2|few
TGTGCCAGCAGTTTAGCTCAGCCCACCGGGGAGCTGTTTTTT
CASSLAQPTGELFF
>TRBD1|TRBV7-8|TRBJ2-1|few
TGTGCCAGCAGCTTAGAGACAGGGTCTAAGAATGAGCAGTTCTTC
CASSLETGSKNEQFF
>-|TRBV14|TRBJ2-7|-
TGTGCCAGCAGCCGCCGCGGGACCGACAGAAACGAGCAGTACTTC
CASSRRGTDRNEQYF
>TRBD1|TRBV19|TRBJ2-7|-
TGTGCCAGTAGTGTGCCGGGACAGGGGGCGGCAGAGCAGTACTTC
CASSVPGQGAAEQYF
>TRBD1|TRBV9|TRBJ1-1|-
TGTGCCAGCAGCGCGACAGGGGGCGGAACTGAAGCTTTCTTT
CASSATGGGTEAFF
>-|TRBV15|TRBJ2-2|once
TGTGCCACCAGCAGAGATCGGATAGGGGGGGCGGCGAACACCGGGGAGCTGTTTTTT
CATSRDRIGGAANTGELFF
>-|TRBV11-2|TRBJ1-2|-
TGTGCCAGCAGCTTAGAAGGGGGTGGTAACTATGGCTACACCTTC
CASSLEGGGNYGYTF
>-|TRBV6-5|TRBJ2-3|-
TGTGCCAGCAGTTTGGACATTAGCACAGATACGCAGTATTTT
CASSLDISTDTQYF
>TRBD1|TRBV15|TRBJ1-5|-
TGTGCCACCAGCAGAGATTTGGGACAGGCTCGCAATCAGCCCCAGCATTTT
CATSRDLGQARNQPQHF
>TRBD1|TRBV5-4|TRBJ1-1|-
TGTGCCAGCAGCTTCCGACAGGGGGTGAACACTGAAGCTTTCTTT
CASSFRQGVNTEAFF
>-|TRBV6-1|TRBJ1-6|few
TGTGCCAGCAGTTTTCAGGGATCTATTAATTCACCCCTCCACTTT
CASSFQGSINSPLHF
>TRBD1|TRBV30|TRBJ1-6|-
TGTGCCTGGACCTTTCCGGACAGGGCGTATTCACCCCTCCACTTT
CAWTFPDRAYSPLHF
>-|TRBV28|TRBJ1-1|-
TGTGCCAGCAGCCTACCGGGACAGAACACTGAAGCTTTCTTT
CASSLPGQNTEAFF
>-|TRBV28|TRBJ1-2|-
TGTGCCAGCAGTTTAGGGCAGGGGCGGAACTACACCTTC
CASSLGQGRNYTF
>-|TRBV2|TRBJ1-2|-
TGTGCCAGCTGGCGACAGGAAAGTCACTATGGCTACACCTTC
CASWRQESHYGYTF
>-|TRBV6-5|TRBJ2-7|-
TGTGCCAGCAGTTACTCGAGCTACGAGCAGTACTTC
CASSYSSYEQYF
>-|TRBV19|TRBJ2-7|-
TGTGCCAGTACCCCCTCCCGCCCGGCCTACGAGCAGTACTTC
CASTPSRPAYEQYF
>TRBD1|TRBV18|TRBJ2-4|-
TGTGCCAGCTCACCACAGACAGGGGGAAAAAACATTCAGTACTTC
CASSPQTGGKNIQYF
>TRBD2|TRBV7-9|TRBJ2-5|-
TGTGCCAGCAGCTTATGGGGGGGGTTCCAAGAGACCCAGTACTTC
CASSLWGGFQETQYF
>-|TRBV9|TRBJ1-6|-
TGTGCCAGCAGCGAATCCTGGACAGTTCCTAATTCACCCCTCCACTTT
CASSESWTVPNSPLHF
>-|TRBV5-4|TRBJ1-2|once
TGTGCCAGCAGCCCCCGGACCGCTACCTATGGCTACACCTTC
CASSPRTATYGYTF
>-|TRBV4-2|TRBJ1-3|-
TGTGCCAGCAGCCAAGATTTCGGCCAACACACCATATATTTT
CASSQDFGQHTIYF